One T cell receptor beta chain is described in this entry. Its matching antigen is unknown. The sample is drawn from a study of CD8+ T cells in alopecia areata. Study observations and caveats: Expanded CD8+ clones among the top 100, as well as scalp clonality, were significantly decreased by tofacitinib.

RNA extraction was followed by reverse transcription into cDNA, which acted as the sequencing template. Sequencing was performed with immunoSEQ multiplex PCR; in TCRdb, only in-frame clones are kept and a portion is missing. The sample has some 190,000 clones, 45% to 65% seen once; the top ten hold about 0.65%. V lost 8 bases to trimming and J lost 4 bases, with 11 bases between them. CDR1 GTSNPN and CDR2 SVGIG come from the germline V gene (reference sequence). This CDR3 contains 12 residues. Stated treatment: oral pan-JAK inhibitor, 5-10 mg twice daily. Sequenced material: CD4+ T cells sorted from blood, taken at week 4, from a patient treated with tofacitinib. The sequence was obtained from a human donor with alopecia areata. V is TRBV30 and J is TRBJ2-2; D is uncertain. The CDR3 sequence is CALIPITGELFF. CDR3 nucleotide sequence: TGTGCCCTGATCCCAATCACCGGGGAGCTGTTTTTT.